This is a list of T cell receptor beta chains from one sample in a study of response to subunit inactivated influenza vaccine. One entry per CDR3 protein, called by TCRdb with MiXCR from the RT-PCR reads. The top ten hold approximately 10% of the sample, which has 710,000 or so distinct CDR3 sequences, about a sixth seen once. The sequences come from PBMCs from blood, collected 11 to 12 days after vaccination. These receptors all stem from a man aged 50-60 years who received an inactivated influenza vaccine. Both conserved end residues are part of each CDR3. Fields, in order: D gene, clone size, V gene, J gene, CDR3 DNA, CDR3 protein. The D gene is left open where the match is weak. Expanded clones get a size class; other rows say once, few or many, or leave the size out.

D gene: TRBD2; clone size: NA; V gene: TRBV9; J gene: TRBJ2-1; CDR3 DNA: TGTGCCAGCAGCTCCCGACTAGCGGGAAGGGATGAGCAGTTCTTC; CDR3 protein: CASSSRLAGRDEQFF
D gene: NA; clone size: NA; V gene: TRBV6-2/TRBV6-3; J gene: TRBJ2-7; CDR3 DNA: TGTGCCAGCAGTTACTTCCGGTCCTACGAGCAGTACTTC; CDR3 protein: CASSYFRSYEQYF
D gene: TRBD1; clone size: NA; V gene: TRBV7-3; J gene: TRBJ2-5; CDR3 DNA: TGTGCCAGCAGCCCCCATGGGACAGGGGGTCGGGAGACCCAGTACTTC; CDR3 protein: CASSPHGTGGRETQYF
D gene: NA; clone size: few; V gene: TRBV12-3/TRBV12-4; J gene: TRBJ1-6; CDR3 DNA: TGTGCCAGCAGCTCCAGTGTTGTATCCCTCCACTTT; CDR3 protein: CASSSSVVSLHF
D gene: NA; clone size: few; V gene: TRBV7-9; J gene: TRBJ1-1; CDR3 DNA: TGTGCCAGCAGCTCGCGGGGTCGGCCAGGGAGGACTGAAGCTTTCTTT; CDR3 protein: CASSSRGRPGRTEAFF
D gene: TRBD1; clone size: few; V gene: TRBV5-1; J gene: TRBJ2-7; CDR3 DNA: TGCGCCAGCAGCGCAAAGACAGGGGTCGAGCAGTACTTC; CDR3 protein: CASSAKTGVEQYF
D gene: NA; clone size: few; V gene: TRBV20-1; J gene: TRBJ2-7; CDR3 DNA: TGCAGTGCTAGAGATTTTAGTCGGGAGTTAGTTCGGGGCTCCTACGAGCAGTACTTC; CDR3 protein: CSARDFSRELVRGSYEQYF
D gene: NA; clone size: NA; V gene: TRBV7-2; J gene: TRBJ1-5; CDR3 DNA: TGTGCCAGCAGAAAGGACAGCAATCAGCCCCAGCATTTT; CDR3 protein: CASRKDSNQPQHF
D gene: NA; clone size: many; V gene: TRBV7-2; J gene: TRBJ1-2; CDR3 DNA: TGTGCCAGCAGACCCGAGTACGGATTCTATGGCTACACCTTC; CDR3 protein: CASRPEYGFYGYTF
D gene: NA; clone size: NA; V gene: TRBV12-5; J gene: TRBJ2-1; CDR3 DNA: TGTGCTAGTGGTTTGGTAGCAAATGAGCAGTTCTTC; CDR3 protein: CASGLVANEQFF
D gene: TRBD2; clone size: NA; V gene: TRBV12-3/TRBV12-4; J gene: TRBJ2-1; CDR3 DNA: TGTGCCAGCGGGACTAGCGGGATGTACCATGAGCAGTTCTTC; CDR3 protein: CASGTSGMYHEQFF
D gene: NA; clone size: few; V gene: TRBV14; J gene: TRBJ1-1; CDR3 DNA: TGTGCCAGCAGCCAAGACCACAACACTGAAGCTTTCTTT; CDR3 protein: CASSQDHNTEAFF
D gene: NA; clone size: few; V gene: TRBV3-1; J gene: TRBJ1-1; CDR3 DNA: TGTGCCAGCAGCCAAGATGGGGGAGCTTTCTTT; CDR3 protein: CASSQDGGAFF
D gene: TRBD2; clone size: NA; V gene: TRBV29-1; J gene: TRBJ2-7; CDR3 DNA: TGCAGCGCCGAGGGGACTAGCGGAACCTACGAGCAGTACTTC; CDR3 protein: CSAEGTSGTYEQYF
D gene: TRBD2; clone size: NA; V gene: TRBV3-1; J gene: TRBJ2-7; CDR3 DNA: TGTGCCAGCAGCCATACATATGGACTAGCGGGGTACGAGCTGTACTTC; CDR3 protein: CASSHTYGLAGYELYF
D gene: NA; clone size: few; V gene: TRBV6-2/TRBV6-3; J gene: TRBJ2-7; CDR3 DNA: TGTGCCAGCAGTTACACCGACTCCCTTTCAAATATTCCCAGCTCCTACGAGCAGTACTTC; CDR3 protein: CASSYTDSLSNIPSSYEQYF
D gene: NA; clone size: NA; V gene: TRBV7-2; J gene: TRBJ1-6; CDR3 DNA: TGTGCCAGCAGCTTAGAGGCATCGTCCCTCCACTTT; CDR3 protein: CASSLEASSLHF
D gene: TRBD1; clone size: few; V gene: TRBV10-3; J gene: TRBJ1-1; CDR3 DNA: TGTGCCATCAGTTGGACAGGGGTGAACACTGAAGCTTTCTTT; CDR3 protein: CAISWTGVNTEAFF
D gene: TRBD1; clone size: few; V gene: TRBV5-1; J gene: TRBJ2-7; CDR3 DNA: TGCGCCAGCTCGGCTCGGGGACAGGCTGCCTACGAGCAGTACTTC; CDR3 protein: CASSARGQAAYEQYF
D gene: NA; clone size: few; V gene: TRBV28; J gene: TRBJ2-5; CDR3 DNA: TGTGCCAGCAGTTCAGGGCGGATAGGAGAGACCCAGTACTTC; CDR3 protein: CASSSGRIGETQYF
D gene: TRBD2; clone size: NA; V gene: TRBV7-2; J gene: TRBJ2-5; CDR3 DNA: TGTGCCAGCAGCGGGACTAGCGGGCTGAGAGGACGGGAGACCCAGTACTTC; CDR3 protein: CASSGTSGLRGRETQYF
D gene: NA; clone size: few; V gene: TRBV29-1; J gene: TRBJ2-7; CDR3 DNA: TGCAGCGTTGAAGACCCCGGAGAGACCTACGAGCAGTACTTC; CDR3 protein: CSVEDPGETYEQYF
D gene: TRBD1; clone size: NA; V gene: TRBV6-1; J gene: TRBJ2-2; CDR3 DNA: TGTGCCACGTCGGGACAGGAGAACACCGGGGAGCTGTTTTTT; CDR3 protein: CATSGQENTGELFF
D gene: TRBD1; clone size: NA; V gene: TRBV6-1; J gene: TRBJ1-5; CDR3 DNA: TGTGCCAGCAGTGAAGGAACAGGGGGCCTTCAGCCCCAGCATTTT; CDR3 protein: CASSEGTGGLQPQHF
D gene: TRBD2; clone size: NA; V gene: TRBV5-1; J gene: TRBJ2-5; CDR3 DNA: TGCGCCAGCAGCCTCGGGGGGGGGACAAAGACCCAGTACTTC; CDR3 protein: CASSLGGGTKTQYF
D gene: NA; clone size: few; V gene: TRBV24-1; J gene: TRBJ2-1; CDR3 DNA: TGTGCCACCAGTGATTTTACAGGGCGACACAATGAGCAGTTCTTC; CDR3 protein: CATSDFTGRHNEQFF
D gene: NA; clone size: few; V gene: TRBV20-1; J gene: TRBJ2-3; CDR3 DNA: TGCAGTGCTGACGGAGCAGCAGATACGCAGTATTTT; CDR3 protein: CSADGAADTQYF
D gene: NA; clone size: few; V gene: TRBV28; J gene: TRBJ2-3; CDR3 DNA: TGTGCCAGCACCCTGCGGTGGGGGGGCCGAAGGGTGCAGTATTTT; CDR3 protein: CASTLRWGGRRVQYF
D gene: TRBD1; clone size: NA; V gene: TRBV5-1; J gene: TRBJ1-3; CDR3 DNA: TGCGCCAGCAGAGAAGGGGGCAGGGGAAACACCATATATTTT; CDR3 protein: CASREGGRGNTIYF
D gene: NA; clone size: few; V gene: TRBV6-5; J gene: TRBJ2-7; CDR3 DNA: TGTGCCAGCAGTTACCCGGCCAGCTCCTACGAGCAGTACTTC; CDR3 protein: CASSYPASSYEQYF
D gene: NA; clone size: NA; V gene: TRBV7-3; J gene: TRBJ2-2; CDR3 DNA: TGTGCCAGCAGCTACCTTCTTGGCGGGGAGCTGTTTTTT; CDR3 protein: CASSYLLGGELFF
D gene: NA; clone size: few; V gene: TRBV24-1; J gene: TRBJ2-3; CDR3 DNA: TGTGCCACCAGTGATTTTATAGGCGGGCAGAGCACAGATACGCAGTATTTT; CDR3 protein: CATSDFIGGQSTDTQYF
D gene: TRBD2; clone size: few; V gene: TRBV28; J gene: TRBJ2-3; CDR3 DNA: TGTGCCAGCAGTTTATGGGCTAGCGGGGGCAGTAGCACAGATACGCAGTATTTT; CDR3 protein: CASSLWASGGSSTDTQYF
D gene: TRBD1; clone size: NA; V gene: TRBV6-2/TRBV6-3; J gene: TRBJ2-6; CDR3 DNA: TGTGCCAGCAGCCACGCCGACAGGGTCGTTGGGGCCAACGTCCTGACTTTC; CDR3 protein: CASSHADRVVGANVLTF
D gene: NA; clone size: many; V gene: TRBV10-3; J gene: TRBJ1-6; CDR3 DNA: TGTGCCATCAGTGAGGGGACGGCTTGGGGGTATTCACCCCTCCACTTT; CDR3 protein: CAISEGTAWGYSPLHF
D gene: NA; clone size: NA; V gene: TRBV5-1; J gene: TRBJ2-1; CDR3 DNA: TGCGCCAGCAGCTTGGCCGGGGCCAAGGACCAGTTCTTC; CDR3 protein: CASSLAGAKDQFF
D gene: NA; clone size: NA; V gene: TRBV10-2; J gene: TRBJ1-5; CDR3 DNA: TGCGCCAGCAGTGAGTCGGTGGGCGGTCAGCCCCAGCATTTT; CDR3 protein: CASSESVGGQPQHF
D gene: NA; clone size: few; V gene: TRBV6-5; J gene: TRBJ2-1; CDR3 DNA: TGTGCCAGCGGGGCGTACAATGAGCAGTTCTTC; CDR3 protein: CASGAYNEQFF
D gene: TRBD2; clone size: few; V gene: TRBV19; J gene: TRBJ2-7; CDR3 DNA: TGTGCCAGTAGTATAGGAGGCGGGAGGGCCGCCTACGAGCAGTACTTC; CDR3 protein: CASSIGGGRAAYEQYF
D gene: NA; clone size: NA; V gene: TRBV5-1; J gene: TRBJ1-2; CDR3 DNA: TGCGCCAGCAGCTCAGGGCTATATGCTTATGGCTACACCTTC; CDR3 protein: CASSSGLYAYGYTF
D gene: NA; clone size: NA; V gene: TRBV6-1; J gene: TRBJ2-3; CDR3 DNA: TGTGCCAGCAGAGGTACATTTTCCAGCACAGATACGCAGTATTTT; CDR3 protein: CASRGTFSSTDTQYF
D gene: TRBD1; clone size: few; V gene: TRBV12-3/TRBV12-4; J gene: TRBJ2-2; CDR3 DNA: TGTGCCAGCAGAGGAACAGGGGGACCGGTCGCGAACACCGGGGAGCTGTTTTTT; CDR3 protein: CASRGTGGPVANTGELFF
D gene: NA; clone size: few; V gene: TRBV5-1; J gene: TRBJ2-3; CDR3 DNA: TGCGCCAGCAGCTTGTCGGGGTACAGCACAGATACGCAGTATTTT; CDR3 protein: CASSLSGYSTDTQYF
D gene: NA; clone size: NA; V gene: TRBV15; J gene: TRBJ2-2; CDR3 DNA: TGTGCCACCAGCAGGCCGGCCAGGGATTCCAGCGGGGAGCTGTTTTTT; CDR3 protein: CATSRPARDSSGELFF
D gene: NA; clone size: NA; V gene: TRBV2; J gene: TRBJ2-7; CDR3 DNA: TGTGCCAGCAGTGCCCTTACGGCCGACTCCTACGAGCAGTACTTC; CDR3 protein: CASSALTADSYEQYF
D gene: TRBD1; clone size: NA; V gene: TRBV4-3; J gene: TRBJ2-3; CDR3 DNA: TGCGCCAGCAGCCCGACAGGGGCCACAGATACGCAGTATTTT; CDR3 protein: CASSPTGATDTQYF
D gene: TRBD1; clone size: NA; V gene: TRBV6-5; J gene: TRBJ1-5; CDR3 DNA: TGTGCCAGCAGTTCCCAGGGACAGGGGTGGGCGATGAGCAATCAGCCCCAGCATTTT; CDR3 protein: CASSSQGQGWAMSNQPQHF
D gene: NA; clone size: NA; V gene: TRBV7-8; J gene: TRBJ2-7; CDR3 DNA: TGTGCCAGCAGCTTAGTCGGATTTAGCTCCTACGAGCAGTACTTC; CDR3 protein: CASSLVGFSSYEQYF
D gene: NA; clone size: many; V gene: TRBV7-8; J gene: TRBJ2-7; CDR3 DNA: TGTGCCAGCAGCTTAGAGGGTGGAACCTACGAGCAGTACTTC; CDR3 protein: CASSLEGGTYEQYF
D gene: NA; clone size: NA; V gene: TRBV7-9; J gene: TRBJ1-2; CDR3 DNA: TGTGCCAGCAGCTCGACGAGGGCTGGCTATGGCTACACCTTC; CDR3 protein: CASSSTRAGYGYTF
D gene: NA; clone size: NA; V gene: TRBV7-2; J gene: TRBJ2-1; CDR3 DNA: TGTGCCAGCAGCTTAGTGGGGTCGGGAGCCCATGAGCAGTTCTTC; CDR3 protein: CASSLVGSGAHEQFF
D gene: NA; clone size: few; V gene: TRBV7-9; J gene: TRBJ2-5; CDR3 DNA: TGTGCCAGCAGCTTAATTGGGTACCGAGAGACCCAGTACTTC; CDR3 protein: CASSLIGYRETQYF
D gene: NA; clone size: NA; V gene: TRBV30; J gene: TRBJ1-5; CDR3 DNA: TGTGCCTGGAGTGCTGGGCTCAGTCAGCCCCAGCATTTT; CDR3 protein: CAWSAGLSQPQHF
D gene: TRBD1; clone size: NA; V gene: TRBV12-3/TRBV12-4; J gene: TRBJ1-6; CDR3 DNA: TGTGCCAGCAGTCCACAGGGGCAGTCGTCACCCCTCCACTTT; CDR3 protein: CASSPQGQSSPLHF
D gene: NA; clone size: many; V gene: TRBV7-9; J gene: TRBJ2-2; CDR3 DNA: TGTGCCAGTAAGGGGCAGGTGAACACCGGGGAGCTGTTTTTT; CDR3 protein: CASKGQVNTGELFF
D gene: NA; clone size: NA; V gene: TRBV3-1; J gene: TRBJ1-6; CDR3 DNA: TGTGCCAGCAGCCAAGGAGGATCTCTCAATTCACCCCTCCACTTT; CDR3 protein: CASSQGGSLNSPLHF
D gene: TRBD1; clone size: few; V gene: TRBV29-1; J gene: TRBJ1-6; CDR3 DNA: TGCAGCGTGGGGACAGGGGATAGTAATTCACCCCTCCACTTT; CDR3 protein: CSVGTGDSNSPLHF
D gene: NA; clone size: once; V gene: TRBV3-1; J gene: TRBJ2-6; CDR3 DNA: TGTGCCAGCAGCCAGTGGGGGGCTGGGGCCAACGTCCTGACTTTC; CDR3 protein: CASSQWGAGANVLTF
D gene: TRBD2; clone size: NA; V gene: TRBV20-1; J gene: TRBJ2-1; CDR3 DNA: TGCAGTGCTTCGTTTATAGCGGGAGTCTCAAATGAGCAGTTCTTC; CDR3 protein: CSASFIAGVSNEQFF